Listed here are 12 T cell receptor beta chains from one sample, sequenced in a study of technical replicates of blood from a few donors. The assay was immunoSEQ multiplex PCR, and TCRdb's table has in-frame clones only and misses some. The sample yields more than 80,000 clones, approximately 96% seen once. The sequencing sample was made of T cells isolated from PBMCs. Receptors were obtained from a human donor in good health.

This rearrangement joins TRBV7-9 to TRBJ2-3; D remains ambiguous. Looked up from germline, CDR1 is SEHNR and CDR2 is FQNEAQ (reference sequence). The length of the CDR3 is 16 residues. The V and J ends lost 5 bases and 2 bases respectively, with 17 bases between them. DNA for the CDR3: TGTGCCAGCAGCGCGACGACACGTGTGGTCACAGATACGCAGTATTTT. Translation gives CASSATTRVVTDTQYF.

This clone was seen a single time. J is TRBJ2-3 and V is TRBV5-6; D ambiguous. The CDR3 has 14 residues. With 0 bases removed from V and 2 bases from J, the gap between germline ends came to 7 bases. The germline V gene encodes CDR1 SGHDT and CDR2 YYEEEE. CDR3 sequence: CASSLGQYTDTQYF. The DNA of the CDR3 is TGTGCCAGCAGCTTGGGGCAATACACAGATACGCAGTATTTT.

The V gene is TRBV9, the J gene TRBJ1-2; D uncertain. This CDR3 comprises 12 residues. The germline V gene has CDR1 SGDLS and CDR2 YYNGEE. V lost 4 bases to trimming and J lost 2 bases, with 6 bases between them. This CDR3 is CASSKENYGYTF. As DNA, the CDR3 is TGTGCCAGCAGCAAAGAGAACTATGGCTACACCTTC.

The gene calls are TRBV19 and TRBJ2-1; 9 bases are shared with TRBD2. Per germline, CDR1 LNHDA and CDR2 SQIVND (reference sequence). The CDR3 extends over 13 amino acids. The ends lost 6 bases at V and 10 bases at J; junction bases unmatched: 7. The CDR3 here is CASSRSGRREQFF. The CDR3 DNA reads TGTGCCAGTAGCCGTAGCGGGAGACGAGAGCAGTTCTTC.

This clone was detected once. V and J are TRBV7-2 and TRBJ2-5; a possible D gene is TRBD1 (5 bases). The germline gives CDR1 SGHTA, CDR2 FQGNSA. The CDR3 extends over 16 amino acids. Trimming took off 2 bases at V and 0 bases at J, with 13 bases between the two ends. The chain's CDR3 is CASSLSDSWYQETQYF. The CDR3 nucleotides are TGTGCCAGCAGCTTAAGTGACAGTTGGTACCAAGAGACCCAGTACTTC.

This chain uses TRBV10-3 with TRBJ1-1; D is ambiguous. Trimming pared 2 bases from V and 1 base from J, leaving 8 bases between. This CDR3 has 14 residues. CDR1 and CDR2 from the germline V gene are ENHRY and SYGVKD. The CDR3 bases are TGTGCCATCAGTGAGGCGGGAGGGAACACTGAAGCTTTCTTT. It is translated as CAISEAGGNTEAFF.

This clone was observed once. This chain joins TRBV11-2 and TRBJ1-6; the D gene is possibly TRBD1 (5 bases). This CDR3 is 14 amino acids long. V was cut by 3 bases and J by 10 bases, with 13 bases left in between. From germline, CDR1 is SGHAT and CDR2 FQNNGV. CDR3 sequence: CASSLKFQGSPLHF. Written as DNA, the CDR3 is TGTGCCAGCAGCTTGAAGTTTCAGGGATCACCCCTCCACTTT.

This sequence joins TRBV19 and TRBJ1-5; possible D gene TRBD1, 5 bases. CDR1 is LNHDA, CDR2 SQIVND, per germline (reference sequence). The CDR3 has 15 amino acids. The V end lost 10 bases, the J end lost 4 bases, and 20 bases lay between the germline ends. The CDR3 reads CAIYRPRQRNQPQHF. In DNA, the CDR3 is TGTGCCATTTATCGGCCGAGACAGAGAAATCAGCCCCAGCATTTT.

The chain couples TRBV5-4 to TRBJ1-1; D perhaps matches TRBD1 (5 bases). This CDR3 comprises 15 residues. Trimming removed 4 bases from V and 4 bases from J, with 17 bases in between. In germline, CDR1 is SGHNT, CDR2 YYREEE (reference sequence). CDR3 in DNA: TGTGCCAGCAGCCTAGAAACGGGGGTGAGCACTGAAGCTTTCTTT. Translating gives CASSLETGVSTEAFF.

This clone was seen a handful of times. The chain couples TRBV2 to TRBJ2-2, with a possible D match to TRBD2 (6 bases). This CDR3 has 11 residues. Germline V lookup: CDR1 SNHLY, CDR2 FYNNEI. V dropped 10 bases and J dropped 3 bases, with 6 bases sitting between them. The CDR3 is CAKRDTGELFF. The CDR3 DNA reads TGTGCCAAGCGGGACACCGGGGAGCTGTTTTTT.

In its sample, this clone was seen once. The rearrangement uses TRBV2 and TRBJ2-3, with 7 bases that match TRBD2. CDR1 is SNHLY, CDR2 FYNNEI, per germline. This CDR3 is built from 15 residues. V lost 4 bases and J lost 2; bases outside the gene matches: 6. The CDR3 spells CASSGTRMFTDTQYF. Written as DNA, the CDR3 is TGTGCCAGCAGTGGGACTAGAATGTTCACAGATACGCAGTATTTT.

The table lists this clone with a count of one. This chain uses TRBV5-4 with TRBJ2-1, with TRBD2 as a possible D gene (7 bases). V was trimmed by 2 bases and J by 1 base, leaving 10 bases between them. Germline values: CDR1 SGHNT, CDR2 YYREEE (reference sequence). The CDR3 length is 15 residues. CDR3 loop: CASSLGGVSYNEQFF. The CDR3 bases are TGTGCCAGCAGCTTAGGGGGGGTATCCTACAATGAGCAGTTCTTC. Full variable domain (outside the CDR3, taken from reference TRBV5-4 and TRBJ2-1): ETGVTQSPTHLIKTRGQQVTLRCSSQSGHNTVSWYQQALGQGPQFIFQYYREEENGRGNFPPRFSGLQFPNYSSELNVNALELDDSALYLCASSLGGVSYNEQFFGPGTRLTVL.